What follows describes a single T cell receptor beta chain. Its antigen is not known. Just one base apart from a much larger clone, this may be a read error. The sample comes from a study of blood T cells in healthy people across ages. General study results and limits: Any changes in expanded clonotypes were possibly confounded, as donor CMV status remained unknown. Unsorted PBMCs blocked a conclusive comparison of naive and antigen-experienced cells.

Around 10 milliliters was the volume of peripheral blood drawn from each donor. Germline CDR1 and CDR2: SNHLY and FYNNEI. Germline trimming cut 7 bases from V and 13 bases from J; bases unmatched to any gene: 13. The CDR3 totals 13 residues. A J-beta primer mix and a sample-barcoded 5' primer were used in a second PCR of about 6 to 12 cycles. TCRdb processed the 5' RACE reads anew with MiXCR; each CDR3 protein has one entry. The sample has 1.5 million to 2 million distinct CDR3 sequences; roughly 30% are singletons. The chain has TRBV2 and TRBJ2-4; 7 bases map to TRBD1. This TCR was recovered from a woman in her 30s in good health. Sequenced: blood. In DNA form, the CDR3 reads TGTGCCAGCAATCCGGGACAGCGGTACAAGCAGTACTTC. Amino acids: CASNPGQRYKQYF.